The 18 T cell receptor beta chains listed next were all sequenced from one sample in a study of shared clonotypes between healthy human individuals. Data came from immunoSEQ multiplex PCR; TCRdb stores just in-frame clones and leaves some out. Here the sample spans more than 550,000 clones, over 60% being singletons. The sample taken for sequencing was memory CD4+ T cells sorted from blood. The sample's subset: CD45RA-negative fraction. Receptors were obtained from a woman aged 25 to 39 in good health.

The DNA of the CDR3 is TGTGCCAGTAGTACCGCGACAGTTCTGAGTGAAAAACTGTTTTTT. Amino acids: CASSTATVLSEKLFF. The V and J genes are TRBV19 and TRBJ1-4, with D perhaps matching TRBD1 (5 bases). This CDR3 is built from 15 residues. Germline V CDR1 and CDR2: LNHDA, SQIVND (reference sequence). Trimming shortened V by 4 bases and J by 7 bases, and 16 bases separated the two germline ends.

This clone was seen a few times. This sequence joins TRBV15 and TRBJ1-5; 10 positions agree with TRBD1. This CDR3 is built from 17 residues. V lost 4 bases, J lost 2 bases, and 8 bases stayed unmatched. Germline V gene sequence: CDR1 LNHNV, CDR2 YYDKDF (reference sequence). The CDR3 protein is CATSNRKDRGRNQPQHF. For the CDR3, the DNA is TGTGCCACCAGCAACAGAAAAGACAGGGGGCGCAATCAGCCCCAGCATTTT.

Many counts were recorded for this clone. This chain connects TRBV7-2 to TRBJ2-7; 12 bases agree with TRBD2. The CDR3 contains 14 residues. In germline, CDR1 is SGHTA, CDR2 FQGNSA. Trimming took 4 bases from V and 7 from J; bases not matched to a gene: 5. CDR3 region: CASSYGLAGWEQYF. The CDR3 region has the DNA TGTGCCAGCAGCTACGGACTAGCGGGATGGGAGCAGTACTTC. The whole variable domain, remainder taken from reference TRBV7-2 and TRBJ2-7, is GAGVSQSPSNKVTEKGKDVELRCDPISGHTALYWYRQSLGQGLEFLIYFQGNSAPDKSGLPSDRFSAERTGGSVSTLTIQRTQQEDSAVYLCASSYGLAGWEQYFGPGTRLTVT.

The V and J genes are TRBV14 and TRBJ2-1, with D possibly being TRBD2 (5 bases). The CDR3 is 13 amino acids. Germline V gives CDR1 SGHDN, CDR2 FVKESK. Trimming took off 4 bases at V and 9 bases at J, with 13 bases between the two ends. The CDR3 bases are TGTGCCAGCAGCCGCACCGGACTGGGTGAGCAGTTCTTC. It codes for CASSRTGLGEQFF.

This rearrangement joins TRBV5-6 to TRBJ2-2, with 7 bases fitting TRBD2. CDR1 and CDR2 from the germline V gene are SGHDT and YYEEEE. Losses at the gene ends were 4 bases for V and 4 bases for J; bases not matched to a gene: 10. The CDR3 loop spans 16 amino acids. In nucleotides, the CDR3 is TGTGCCAGCAGCCCCCTGGGGGGGAGCAGCACCGGGGAGCTGTTTTTT. It specifies CASSPLGGSSTGELFF.

The chain employs TRBV11-2 and TRBJ2-4; TRBD1 agrees at 8 bases. The CDR3 extends over 13 amino acids. From germline, CDR1 is SGHAT and CDR2 FQNNGV. V lost 6 bases, J lost 6 bases, and 4 bases stayed unmatched. The CDR3 loop is CASRSGTGNIQYF. The CDR3 region has the DNA TGTGCCAGCAGGTCAGGGACAGGAAACATTCAGTACTTC.

In this sample, this clone turned up a few times. The sample has other DNA sequences that encode this CDR3 too. V usage is TRBV18 and J usage is TRBJ1-4, with D possibly TRBD1 on 5 matching bases. V was trimmed by 1 base and J by 8 bases, leaving 14 bases between them. The CDR3 extends over 15 amino acids. Germline V gene lookup returns CDR1 KGHSH and CDR2 LQKENI. As DNA, the CDR3 is TGTGCCAGCTCACCACGCAGGGCTTACAACGAAAAACTGTTTTTT. Its protein is CASSPRRAYNEKLFF. The entire variable domain, with the rest obtained from reference TRBV18 and TRBJ1-4, is as follows: NAGVMQNPRHLVRRRGQEARLRCSPMKGHSHVYWYRQLPEEGLKFMVYLQKENIIDESGMPKERFSAEFPKEGPSILRIQQVVRGDSAAYFCASSPRRAYNEKLFFGSGTQLSVL.

This clone was seen a single time. The V and J genes are TRBV10-2 and TRBJ2-7, with a possible D match to TRBD1 (6 bases). The CDR3 totals 13 residues. V lost 6 bases, J lost 0 bases, and 9 bases lay in between. CDR1 and CDR2 from the germline V gene are WSHSY and SAAADI. In DNA, the CDR3 is TGCGCCAGCAGCCGGGACACCTCCTACGAGCAGTACTTC. This gives the protein CASSRDTSYEQYF.

The rearrangement links TRBV19 to TRBJ2-5; D perhaps matches TRBD2 (6 bases). V was shortened by 4 bases and J by 7 bases, with 16 bases between the two germline ends. This CDR3 has 14 residues. From germline, CDR1 is LNHDA and CDR2 SQIVND (reference sequence). The CDR3, as DNA: TGTGCCAGTAGTAATCGGGACTTCGGTGGGACCCAGTACTTC. Its protein product is CASSNRDFGGTQYF.

The chain uses TRBV5-1 and TRBJ2-2, with TRBD2 matching 9 bases. CDR3 length: 16 amino acids. Germline CDR1 is SGHRS and CDR2 is YFSETQ. With V trimmed by 1 base and J by 4 bases, 5 bases remained unmatched. CDR3 residues: CASSLPTSGLTGELFF. The CDR3 DNA sequence: TGCGCCAGCAGCTTGCCGACTAGCGGTCTCACCGGGGAGCTGTTTTTT.

The DNA of the CDR3 is TGTGCCTGGAGTGTGATTCATCGCGCTAACTATGGCTACACCTTC. This encodes CAWSVIHRANYGYTF. This rearrangement joins TRBV30 to TRBJ1-2; unclear D gene. Trimming left V 0 bases short and J 0 bases short, with 11 bases between. Germline V lookup: CDR1 GTSNPN, CDR2 SVGIG (reference sequence). This CDR3 has 15 amino acids.

This clone has just a few counts. The V gene is TRBV28, the J gene TRBJ1-2; D may be TRBD1 (5 bases). Per germline, CDR1 MDHEN and CDR2 SYDVKM. The CDR3 consists of 15 residues. V dropped 4 bases and J dropped 3 bases, with 15 bases sitting between them. CDR3 coding DNA: TGTGCCAGCAGTTCCCCGGCAGGGTCCGACTATGGCTACACCTTC. Amino acid sequence: CASSSPAGSDYGYTF.

With regard to this clone: Other nucleotide sequences in the sample specify the same CDR3. The V gene is TRBV5-1, the J gene TRBJ1-1, with D perhaps matching TRBD1 (5 bases). Germline V gene sequence: CDR1 SGHRS, CDR2 YFSETQ. The CDR3 covers 14 residues. Trimming took off 3 bases at V and 1 base at J, with 10 bases between the two ends. CDR3 coding DNA: TGCGCCAGCAGCTCAGACAGCTCGAACACTGAAGCTTTCTTT. It translates to CASSSDSSNTEAFF.

J is TRBJ2-3 and V is TRBV5-1; a weak D match, TRBD2 (7 bases). The CDR3 spans 18 residues. The V gene's germline CDR1 is SGHRS and CDR2 YFSETQ. Trimming took off 0 bases at V and 4 bases at J, with 21 bases between the two ends. CDR3 sequence reads: CASSLGFVLGGPADTQYF. CDR3 sequence (DNA): TGCGCCAGCAGCTTGGGGTTCGTCCTCGGGGGGCCTGCAGATACGCAGTATTTT.

In its sample, this clone was seen once. The rearrangement uses TRBV29-1 and TRBJ1-4; D uncertain. V was shortened by 7 bases and J by 4 bases, with 13 bases between the two germline ends. The CDR3 sequence is 13 residues long. CDR1 and CDR2 from the germline V gene are SQVTM and ANQGSEA. Here the CDR3 reads CSARGVGNEKLFF. CDR3 in DNA: TGCAGCGCTCGGGGAGTGGGTAATGAAAAACTGTTTTTT. The whole variable domain, filled in from reference TRBV29-1 and TRBJ1-4, reads SAVISQKPSRDICQRGTSLTIQCQVDSQVTMMFWYRQQPGQSLTLIATANQGSEATYESGFVIDKFPISRPNLTFSTLTVSNMSPEDSSIYLCSARGVGNEKLFFGSGTQLSVL.

This chain joins TRBV6-1 and TRBJ2-7; the D is unclear. Trimming left V 3 bases short and J 3 bases short, with 12 bases between. Germline assignment: CDR1 MNHNS and CDR2 SASEGT. The length of the CDR3 is 14 residues. The CDR3 loop reads CASSEVGLNYEQYF. The CDR3 bases are TGTGCCAGCAGTGAGGTAGGGCTTAACTACGAGCAGTACTTC.

J is TRBJ1-4 and V is TRBV18; TRBD1 matches at 10 bases. The CDR3 has 15 amino acids. Germline V gene sequence: CDR1 KGHSH, CDR2 LQKENI. Unmatched junction bases numbered 0, after V lost 5 bases and J lost 0 bases. CDR3: CASSGQGATNEKLFF. The CDR3 DNA reads TGTGCCAGCTCAGGACAGGGGGCAACTAATGAAAAACTGTTTTTT.

The V and J genes are TRBV29-1 and TRBJ2-5; 12 nucleotides align to TRBD2. V shed 4 bases and J 3 bases; nucleotides not matched to a gene: 6. The CDR3 sequence is 15 residues long. The germline V gene has CDR1 SQVTM and CDR2 ANQGSEA. The chain's CDR3 is CSVASWTSGKETQYF. CDR3 sequence (DNA): TGCAGCGTTGCGTCCTGGACTAGCGGGAAAGAGACCCAGTACTTC.